Listed here are 20 T cell receptor beta chains from one sample, sequenced in a study of blood T cell repertoires in COVID-19. The assay was immunoSEQ multiplex PCR, and TCRdb's table has in-frame clones only and misses some. Among 330,000 or so clones listed, 88% were seen once. The sequencing sample was made of PBMCs or T cells enriched from blood (not recorded which). The source is a man aged 25 to 40 who had recovered from COVID-19.

Only a few counts were recorded for this clone. J is TRBJ2-7 and V is TRBV4-1; TRBD1 agrees at 9 bases. Germline-derived CDR1 and CDR2 are MGHRA and YSYEKL. J gave up 3 bases and V 4 bases, and 7 bases lay outside the gene matches. The CDR3 consists of 15 residues. The CDR3 sequence is CASSLAPGQGYEQYF. The DNA for the CDR3 is TGCGCCAGCAGCCTAGCTCCGGGACAGGGCTACGAGCAGTACTTC.

This clone was counted once. This chain links TRBV24-1 with TRBJ2-7; 7 bases line up with TRBD2. The CDR3 length is 13 residues. The V gene end was trimmed by 6 bases and the J gene end by 1 base; junction bases not matched to a gene: 2. CDR1 is KGHDR, CDR2 SFDVKD, per germline. CDR3 sequence: CATSPGGSYEQYF. In nucleotides, the CDR3 is TGTGCCACCAGTCCGGGGGGATCCTACGAGCAGTACTTC.

The chain employs TRBV2 and TRBJ2-5, with TRBD1 matching over 7 bases. The trim removed 4 bases at V and 5 bases at J, leaving 4 bases unmatched. CDR1 SNHLY and CDR2 FYNNEI come from the germline V gene. The CDR3 contains 13 residues. The CDR3 DNA reads TGTGCCAGCAGTGGACAGGGTTTGGAGACCCAGTACTTC. Protein product: CASSGQGLETQYF.

The V call is TRBV6-1, the J call TRBJ2-7; D may be TRBD1 (6 bases). Per the germline V gene, CDR1 is MNHNS and CDR2 is SASEGT. V gave up 0 bases and J gave up 4 bases, with 13 bases separating them. The CDR3 spans 15 residues. The CDR3 DNA reads as TGTGCCAGCAGTGAAGCGGGGCAGGGGATGTACGAGCAGTACTTC. Translated, it gives CASSEAGQGMYEQYF.

This clone occurred once. The V gene is TRBV19, the J gene TRBJ2-5; D is possibly TRBD1 (5 bases). Germline assignment: CDR1 LNHDA and CDR2 SQIVND (reference sequence). The length of the CDR3 is 15 residues. V lost 0 bases to trimming and J lost 2 bases, with 10 bases between them. The CDR3 region is CASSIDLRGQETQYF. The CDR3 bases are TGTGCCAGTAGTATAGATCTTAGGGGACAAGAGACCCAGTACTTC. Full variable domain (remainder filled in from reference TRBV19 and TRBJ2-5): DGGITQSPKYLFRKEGQNVTLSCEQNLNHDAMYWYRQDPGQGLRLIYYSQIVNDFQKGDIAEGYSVSREKKESFPLTVTSAQKNPTAFYLCASSIDLRGQETQYFGPGTRLLVL.

This clone has a single count. V gene TRBV2 combines with J gene TRBJ1-6; a possible D gene is TRBD1 (5 bases). The CDR3 extends over 11 amino acids. V was cut by 5 bases and J by 16 bases, with 12 bases left in between. Germline V gene lookup returns CDR1 SNHLY and CDR2 FYNNEI. CDR3 amino acids: CASSNTGELHF. DNA for the CDR3: TGTGCCAGCAGTAACACAGGTGAACTCCACTTT.

The chain links TRBV6-4 to TRBJ1-2, with TRBD1 matching over 8 bases. The J segment lost 6 bases and the V segment lost 3 bases, leaving 9 bases of the junction unmatched. The germline gives CDR1 MRHNA, CDR2 SNTAGT. The CDR3 has 15 amino acids. DNA for the CDR3: TGTGCCAGCAGTGAAGATGACAGGGGTTTGCATGGCTACACCTTC. This translates into CASSEDDRGLHGYTF.

The genes are TRBV6-5 and TRBJ2-5; the match to TRBD1 covers 7 bases. V lost 6 bases, J lost 5 bases, and 9 bases stayed unmatched. There are 14 residues in the CDR3. Looked up from germline, CDR1 is MNHEY and CDR2 is SVGAGI. This CDR3 is CASRTQGFRETQYF. CDR3 DNA: TGTGCCAGCAGAACACAGGGGTTCCGCGAGACCCAGTACTTC.

This clone has only one observation. This chain links TRBV6-1 with TRBJ2-7; D may be TRBD1 (5 bases). Germline CDR1 and CDR2: MNHNS and SASEGT. The CDR3 is made up of 16 amino acids. The ends were cut back, 2 bases at V and 0 bases at J, with 14 bases in the middle. For the CDR3, the DNA is TGTGCCAGCAGTGAATCCCAGGGATACTACTCCTACGAGCAGTACTTC. Protein: CASSESQGYYSYEQYF.

This clone was picked up many times. This chain uses TRBV30 with TRBJ2-3; weak D call: TRBD1 (5 bases). Per germline, CDR1 GTSNPN and CDR2 SVGIG (reference sequence). There are 12 residues in the CDR3. Trimming removed 0 bases from V and 8 bases from J, with 9 bases in between. The CDR3 is CAWSVGAGTQYF. In nucleotides, the CDR3 is TGTGCCTGGAGTGTAGGGGCAGGTACGCAGTATTTT. The full variable domain, its missing parts supplied by reference TRBV30 and TRBJ2-3, is SQTIHQWPATLVQPVGSPLSLECTVEGTSNPNLYWYRQAAGRGLQLLFYSVGIGQISSEVPQNLSASRPQDRQFILSSKKLLLSDSGFYLCAWSVGAGTQYFGPGTRLTVL.

The rearrangement links TRBV10-2 to TRBJ2-5; 7 nucleotides line up with TRBD1. V trimming: 8 bases; J trimming: 1 base; junction bases outside the gene matches: 4. The CDR3 runs 13 residues. From germline, CDR1 is WSHSY and CDR2 SAAADI. CDR3 DNA: TGCGCCAGCCGCAGGGGGATCCAAGAGACCCAGTACTTC. This translates into CASRRGIQETQYF.

The chain uses TRBV9 and TRBJ2-1, with D perhaps TRBD2 (6 bases). Germline V lookup: CDR1 SGDLS, CDR2 YYNGEE. The CDR3 is 16 amino acids. Trimming pared 4 bases from V and 7 bases from J, leaving 21 bases between. The CDR3 here is CASSLSRDSGGNEQFF. The CDR3 DNA sequence: TGTGCCAGCAGCCTATCCCGGGACTCTGGGGGGAATGAGCAGTTCTTC.

V usage is TRBV2 and J usage is TRBJ1-5; D gene unclear. The CDR3 is 17 residues long. Trimming took 2 bases from V and 1 from J, leaving 15 bases between them. CDR1 is SNHLY and CDR2 is FYNNEI in the germline V gene. The CDR3 DNA reads TGTGCCAGCAGTGAAAGCGCCATACGGTGGAGCAATCAGCCCCAGCATTTT. This gives the protein CASSESAIRWSNQPQHF.

The genes are TRBV5-4 and TRBJ2-1; D possibly corresponds to TRBD2 (6 bases). Germline CDR1 and CDR2: SGHNT and YYREEE (reference sequence). Trimming left V 0 bases short and J 9 bases short, with 16 bases between. The length of the CDR3 is 15 residues. The CDR3 reads CASSLGGLGLSEQFF. CDR3 nucleotide sequence: TGTGCCAGCAGCTTGGGCGGCTTGGGACTCTCTGAGCAGTTCTTC.

The chain employs TRBV5-1 and TRBJ2-2; D possibly corresponds to TRBD1 (6 bases). Germline V gene sequence: CDR1 SGHRS, CDR2 YFSETQ. Trimming stripped 4 bases from V and 1 base from J, with 8 bases between. The CDR3 totals 14 residues. CDR3 DNA: TGCGCCAGCAGCGAACAGGGGAACACCGGGGAGCTGTTTTTT. Its protein product is CASSEQGNTGELFF.

This chain links TRBV5-1 with TRBJ1-4, with D maybe TRBD1 (5 bases). This CDR3 spans 14 amino acids. CDR1 SGHRS and CDR2 YFSETQ come from the germline V gene. V lost 4 bases to trimming and J lost 0 bases, with 7 bases between them. For the CDR3, the DNA is TGCGCCAGCAGCATCAGGGCAACTAATGAAAAACTGTTTTTT. Translation: CASSIRATNEKLFF.

V is TRBV28 and J is TRBJ2-3; 9 nucleotides line up with TRBD2. Per germline, CDR1 MDHEN and CDR2 SYDVKM. The V and J ends lost 7 bases and 1 base, in that order; junction bases with no gene match: 3. The CDR3 sequence is 14 residues long. CDR3: CASTRLAGTDTQYF. In DNA form, the CDR3 reads TGTGCCAGCACCAGACTAGCGGGCACAGATACGCAGTATTTT.

The rearrangement joins TRBV5-1 to TRBJ2-2; D uncertain. Trimming removed 0 bases from V and 0 bases from J, with 6 bases in between. Germline CDR1 SGHRS, CDR2 YFSETQ. There are 15 residues in the CDR3. CDR3 region: CASSLVDTNTGELFF. CDR3 nucleotides: TGCGCCAGCAGCTTGGTAGACACGAACACCGGGGAGCTGTTTTTT.

The chain employs TRBV4-2 and TRBJ2-1; possible D gene TRBD1, 6 bases. From germline, CDR1 is LGHNA and CDR2 YNFKEQ. V dropped 0 bases and J dropped 4 bases, with 10 bases sitting between them. This CDR3 is 15 amino acids long. CDR3 in amino acids: CASSQENQGYNEQFF. The CDR3 DNA reads TGTGCCAGCAGCCAAGAGAATCAGGGGTACAATGAGCAGTTCTTC.

The chain uses TRBV5-4 and TRBJ2-1, with 9 nucleotides matching TRBD1. With V trimmed by 4 bases and J by 10 bases, 15 bases remained unmatched. From germline, CDR1 is SGHNT and CDR2 YYREEE (reference sequence). The CDR3 has 16 amino acids. CDR3 DNA: TGTGCCAGCAGCCCTGTGGGGACAGGGCTAAGTTCGGAGCAGTTCTTC. Translated, it gives CASSPVGTGLSSEQFF.